Listed below are T cell receptor beta chains from one sample, sequenced in a study of OX40 agonist ivuxolimab in advanced cancers. Generated by immunoSEQ multiplex PCR, the TCRdb table keeps only in-frame clones and is missing some. The data show 70,000 to 80,000 clones, about 88% seen once. The source material was CD4+ or CD8+ T cells sorted from blood, sampled in a trial of the OX40 agonist ivuxolimab. These receptors were taken from an adult with an advanced solid tumor such as melanoma, head and neck, liver or kidney cancer. Both conserved end residues are part of each CDR3. A D gene is named only where the DNA matches it firmly. The size field is filled for only some rows; it gives once, few, many or a size class.

len | j_gene | d_gene | abundance | v_gene | CDR3aa | CDR3nt
14 | TRBJ2-2 | NA | once | TRBV27 | CASKGYMNTGELFF | TGTGCCAGCAAGGGCTATATGAACACCGGGGAGCTGTTTTTT
18 | TRBJ2-3 | NA | NA | TRBV5-6 | CASSLDFRGPRGTDTQYF | TGTGCCAGCAGCTTGGATTTTCGGGGTCCGAGGGGCACAGATACGCAGTATTTT
16 | TRBJ1-6 | TRBD1 | NA | TRBV5-1 | CASSPGTGDVGSPLHF | TGCGCCAGCAGTCCCGGGACAGGGGATGTAGGTTCACCCCTCCACTTT
14 | TRBJ1-5 | NA | NA | TRBV28 | CASSPVSALSPQHF | TGTGCCAGCAGTCCCGTCAGCGCTCTATCGCCCCAGCATTTT
15 | TRBJ2-7 | TRBD2 | once | TRBV25-1 | CASSQPGGIIYEQYF | TGTGCCAGCAGCCAACCCGGGGGGATTATTTACGAGCAGTACTTC
14 | TRBJ2-5 | NA | few | TRBV6-1 | CASSEVTEQETQYF | TGTGCCAGCAGTGAGGTGACAGAACAAGAGACCCAGTACTTC
11 | TRBJ2-3 | NA | NA | TRBV19 | CASSYTDTQYF | TGTGCCAGTAGCTACACAGATACGCAGTATTTT
14 | TRBJ2-1 | NA | NA | TRBV2 | CASSEGLARNEQFF | TGTGCCAGCAGTGAGGGGCTAGCGCGGAATGAGCAGTTCTTC
17 | TRBJ2-7 | NA | NA | TRBV28 | CASSNIQGRLLINEQYF | TGTGCCAGCAGCAACATTCAGGGCAGGTTACTGATCAACGAGCAGTACTTC
15 | TRBJ2-7 | TRBD1 | NA | TRBV7-2 | CASSLEGQGIYEQYF | TGTGCCAGCAGCTTAGAGGGACAGGGGATCTACGAGCAGTACTTC
14 | TRBJ1-2 | TRBD1 | NA | TRBV29-1 | CSVEDRDRGNGYTF | TGCAGCGTTGAAGATCGGGACAGGGGGAATGGCTACACCTTC
14 | TRBJ2-7 | NA | NA | TRBV28 | CASSTGRDIYEQYF | TGTGCCAGCAGTACCGGCCGGGACATCTACGAGCAGTACTTC
14 | TRBJ2-2 | NA | NA | TRBV6-1 | CASSEASTTGELFF | TGTGCCAGCAGTGAAGCTAGTACCACCGGGGAGCTGTTTTTT
14 | TRBJ1-1 | NA | NA | TRBV5-4 | CASSLNRLNTEAFF | TGTGCCAGCAGCTTGAACAGGTTGAACACTGAAGCTTTCTTT
15 | TRBJ2-2 | NA | NA | TRBV19 | CASSKMHGETGELFF | TGTGCCAGTAGCAAGATGCACGGGGAGACCGGGGAGCTGTTTTTT
15 | TRBJ2-7 | NA | few | TRBV19 | CASSIGTAPSYEQYF | TGTGCCAGTAGTATAGGAACGGCCCCATCCTACGAGCAGTACTTC
15 | TRBJ1-4 | NA | NA | TRBV7-2 | CASSPQGGTNEKLFF | TGTGCCAGCAGCCCCCAGGGAGGAACTAATGAAAAACTGTTTTTT
13 | TRBJ1-1 | NA | NA | TRBV6-5 | CASSSRTALRAFF | TGTGCCAGCAGCTCCCGGACCGCCCTGCGGGCTTTCTTT
17 | TRBJ1-2 | TRBD1 | NA | TRBV15 | CATSRETWTGGDYGYTF | TGTGCCACCAGCAGAGAGACCTGGACAGGGGGCGACTATGGCTACACCTTC
16 | TRBJ2-1 | NA | NA | TRBV4-2 | CASSQEAQSSYNEQFF | TGTGCCAGCAGCCAAGAGGCGCAAAGCTCCTACAATGAGCAGTTCTTC
15 | TRBJ2-2 | NA | NA | TRBV5-4 | CASSLGLRGTGELFF | TGTGCCAGCAGCTTGGGTTTGAGGGGGACCGGGGAGCTGTTTTTT
16 | TRBJ2-7 | NA | NA | TRBV7-9 | CASSGWLGDLAYEQYF | TGTGCCAGCAGCGGGTGGCTTGGGGACCTGGCCTACGAGCAGTACTTC
13 | TRBJ1-5 | TRBD1 | NA | TRBV10-2 | CASSGQGDQPQHF | TGCGCCAGCAGTGGACAGGGGGATCAGCCCCAGCATTTT
19 | TRBJ2-2 | NA | NA | TRBV19 | CASSIDSGFGTVNTGELFF | TGTGCCAGTAGTATAGATTCGGGGTTTGGGACGGTGAACACCGGGGAGCTGTTTTTT
19 | TRBJ2-6 | NA | NA | TRBV11-3 | CASSLDGGGDLSGANVLTF | TGTGCCAGCAGCTTAGATGGGGGCGGGGACCTCTCTGGGGCCAACGTCCTGACTTTC
15 | TRBJ2-7 | NA | NA | TRBV28 | CASTYGPGRSYEQYF | TGTGCCAGCACCTACGGGCCAGGGAGGAGCTACGAGCAGTACTTC
14 | TRBJ1-6 | NA | NA | TRBV28 | CASSSQGGSSPLHF | TGTGCCAGCAGTTCTCAGGGAGGGAGTTCACCCCTCCACTTT
14 | TRBJ1-5 | NA | NA | TRBV18 | CASSPGEVNQPQHF | TGTGCCAGCTCCCCCGGCGAGGTCAATCAGCCCCAGCATTTT
16 | TRBJ1-3 | NA | NA | TRBV6-6 | CASSYSQGATGNTIYF | TGTGCCAGCAGTTACAGCCAGGGCGCGACTGGAAACACCATATATTTT
15 | TRBJ2-1 | TRBD1 | NA | TRBV27 | CASTGRDRRHNEQFF | TGTGCCAGCACCGGCCGGGACAGGAGACACAATGAGCAGTTCTTC
13 | TRBJ2-7 | NA | NA | TRBV11-2 | CASSLQDSYEQYF | TGTGCCAGCAGCTTACAGGACTCCTACGAGCAGTACTTC
15 | TRBJ2-7 | TRBD1 | NA | TRBV15 | CATSPHPDRAGEQYF | TGTGCCACCAGCCCTCATCCGGACAGGGCTGGGGAGCAGTACTTC
13 | TRBJ1-1 | NA | NA | TRBV2 | CASSEWLNTEAFF | TGTGCCAGCAGTGAGTGGCTGAACACTGAAGCTTTCTTT